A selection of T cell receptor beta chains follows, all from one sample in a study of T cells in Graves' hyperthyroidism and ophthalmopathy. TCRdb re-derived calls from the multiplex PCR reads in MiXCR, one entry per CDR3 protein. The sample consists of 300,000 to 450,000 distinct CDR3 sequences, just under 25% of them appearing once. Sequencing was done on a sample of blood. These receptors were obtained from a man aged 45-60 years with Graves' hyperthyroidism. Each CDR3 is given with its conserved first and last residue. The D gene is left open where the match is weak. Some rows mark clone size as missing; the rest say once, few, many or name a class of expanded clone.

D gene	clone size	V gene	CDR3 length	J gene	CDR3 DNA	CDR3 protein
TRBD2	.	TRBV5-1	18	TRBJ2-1	TGCGCCAGCAGCGCGACTAGCGGAAGGGTTAGTGGGCCCAATGAGCAGTTCTTC	CASSATSGRVSGPNEQFF
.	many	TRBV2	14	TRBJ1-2	TGTGCCAGCAGGGACGTGACAGGAAACTATGGCTACACCTTC	CASRDVTGNYGYTF
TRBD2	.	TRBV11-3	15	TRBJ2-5	TGTGCCAGCAGCTTAGCCGGGAGGCGCCTGGAGACCCAGTACTTC	CASSLAGRRLETQYF
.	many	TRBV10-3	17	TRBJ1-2	TGTGCCATCAGTGGATTGAGGGCCGAAGAATCACGAGGCGGCTACACCTTC	CAISGLRAEESRGGYTF
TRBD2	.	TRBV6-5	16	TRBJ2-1	TGTGCCATCAGTTACAGCGGGAGTCCCTCCTACAATGAGCAGTTCTTC	CAISYSGSPSYNEQFF
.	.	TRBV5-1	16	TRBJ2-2	TGCGCCAGCAGCTTGTGGGAGAGAGTAAGCACCGGGGAGCTGTTTTTT	CASSLWERVSTGELFF
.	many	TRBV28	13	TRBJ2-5	TGTGCCAGCAGTGAGGGAGCTAGGGAGACCCAGTACTTC	CASSEGARETQYF
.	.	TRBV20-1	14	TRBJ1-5	TGCAGTGCTAGAGATAGGCACAACAATCAGCCCCAGCATTTT	CSARDRHNNQPQHF
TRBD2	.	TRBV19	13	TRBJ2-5	TGTGCCAGTAGTATGGGAGCGGGGGAGACCCAGTACTTC	CASSMGAGETQYF
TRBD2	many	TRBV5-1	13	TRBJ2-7	TGCGCCAGCAGCATTAGCGGGGGCTTCGAGCAGTACTTC	CASSISGGFEQYF
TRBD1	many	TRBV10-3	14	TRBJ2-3	TGTGCCATCAGTCCGGGACAGGGGTTTCTTACGCAGTATTTT	CAISPGQGFLTQYF
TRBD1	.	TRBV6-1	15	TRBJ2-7	TGTGCCAGCAGTGACCGGGACAGGAGACTCGATGAGCAGTCCTTC	CASSDRDRRLDEQSF
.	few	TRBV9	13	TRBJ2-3	TGTGCCAGCAGCGTCTCGTGGACAGATACGCAGTATTTT	CASSVSWTDTQYF
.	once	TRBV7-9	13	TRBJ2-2	TGTGCCAGCTCGGAAGCGAGCACCGGGGAGCTGTTTTTT	CASSEASTGELFF
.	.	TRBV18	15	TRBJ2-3	TGTGCCAGCTCCTCCACAGGGAAGGGGACAGATACGCAGTATTTT	CASSSTGKGTDTQYF
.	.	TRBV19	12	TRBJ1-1	TGTGCCAGTAGTATTGCGGTGACTGAAGCTTTCTTT	CASSIAVTEAFF
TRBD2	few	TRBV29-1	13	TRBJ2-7	TGCAGCGTTGAATTTGCGGGAGGGTACGAGCAGTACTTC	CSVEFAGGYEQYF
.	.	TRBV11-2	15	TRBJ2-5	TGTGCCAGCAGCCCCGGAGGGAGGGCGCCAGGGGCCCAGTACTTC	CASSPGGRAPGAQYF
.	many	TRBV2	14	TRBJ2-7	TGTGCCAGCAGAAACCGTCCCGAGCTCACCGAGCAGTACTTC	CASRNRPELTEQYF
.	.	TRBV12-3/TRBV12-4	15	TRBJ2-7	TGTGCCAGCCGACACAGTCCTACGGGGGCCTACGAGCAGTACTTC	CASRHSPTGAYEQYF
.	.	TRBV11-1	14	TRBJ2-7	TGTGCCAGCAGCTCGACAGTTTCTACCTACGAGCAGTACTTC	CASSSTVSTYEQYF
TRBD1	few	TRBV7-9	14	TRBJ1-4	TGTGCCAGCAGCTCTCGACAGGGATTGGAAAAACTGTTTTTT	CASSSRQGLEKLFF
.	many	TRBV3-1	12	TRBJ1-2	TGTGCCAGCAGCCAGAATAACTATGGCTACACCTTC	CASSQNNYGYTF
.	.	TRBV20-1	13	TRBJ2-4	TGCAGTGCTAGAGACCTAGCCAAAAACATTCAGTACTTC	CSARDLAKNIQYF
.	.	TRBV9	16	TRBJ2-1	TGTGCCAGCAGCGTAGATCCCGCGGGTAGGTCCAATGAGCAGTTCTTC	CASSVDPAGRSNEQFF
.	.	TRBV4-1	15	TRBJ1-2	TGCGCCAGCAGCCCCGATCAGACAACGTCCTATGGCTACACCTTC	CASSPDQTTSYGYTF
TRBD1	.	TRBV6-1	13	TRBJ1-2	TGTGCCAGCAGTTGGGACAGGGGGCTTGGCTACACCTTC	CASSWDRGLGYTF
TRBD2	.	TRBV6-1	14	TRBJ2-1	TGTGCCAGCAGTGACAGCGGGGGGGACAATGAGCAGTTCTTC	CASSDSGGDNEQFF
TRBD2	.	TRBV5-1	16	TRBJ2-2	TGCGCCAGCAGTTCGTCGACTAGCGGGACGGGGGGGGAGCTGTTTTTT	CASSSSTSGTGGELFF
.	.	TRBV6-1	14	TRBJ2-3	TGTGCCACCCAAAGATCCTCGGGCGCAGATACGCAGTATTTT	CATQRSSGADTQYF
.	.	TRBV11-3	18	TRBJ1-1	TGTGCCAGCAATCGATTTGCCGGGGGCTCAGGAGGGAACACTGAAGCTTTCTTT	CASNRFAGGSGGNTEAFF
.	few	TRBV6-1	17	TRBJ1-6	TGTGCCAGCACTCCCCGGACGATAAGCTCCTATAATTCACCCCTCCACTTT	CASTPRTISSYNSPLHF
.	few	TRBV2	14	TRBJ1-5	TGTGCCAGCAGTGAAGCGAGGGGAATTCAGCCCCAGCATTTT	CASSEARGIQPQHF
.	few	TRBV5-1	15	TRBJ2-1	TGCGCCAGCAGCACGGGACTGACTTCCTACAATGAGCAGTTCTTC	CASSTGLTSYNEQFF
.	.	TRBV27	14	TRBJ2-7	TGTGCCAGCAGTTTGGATAGCTCGACCTACGAGCAGTACTTC	CASSLDSSTYEQYF
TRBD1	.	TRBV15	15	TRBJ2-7	TGTGCCACCAGCACCCAGGGGGCCCGCTCCTACGAGCAGTACTTC	CATSTQGARSYEQYF
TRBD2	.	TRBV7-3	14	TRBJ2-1	TGTGCCAGCAGCTTAGGAAGCGGGGGCAATGAGCAGTTCTTC	CASSLGSGGNEQFF
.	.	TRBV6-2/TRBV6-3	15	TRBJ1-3	TGTGCCATCTCTCGGGGAAGTCTCTCTGGAAACACCATATATTTT	CAISRGSLSGNTIYF
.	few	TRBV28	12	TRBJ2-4	TGTGCCAGCAGTTTAGGGGGTAACATTCAGTACTTC	CASSLGGNIQYF
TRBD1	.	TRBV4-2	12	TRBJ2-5	TGTGCCAGCAGCACACAACAGGGGGCGAAGTACTTC	CASSTQQGAKYF
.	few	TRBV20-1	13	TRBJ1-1	TGCAGTGCTAGAAGCGCTTTTGGCACTGAAGCTTTCTTT	CSARSAFGTEAFF
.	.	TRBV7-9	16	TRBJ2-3	TGTGCCAGCAGCTTTCTCTCGGGAGCGGTGGAAGATACGCAGTATTTT	CASSFLSGAVEDTQYF
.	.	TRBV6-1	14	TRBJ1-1	TGTGCCAGCAGTCCCGTTGGGGGGAACACTGAAGCTTTCTTT	CASSPVGGNTEAFF
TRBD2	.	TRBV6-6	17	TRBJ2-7	TGTGCCAGCAGTTACCGGACTAGCGGGAGTTCAACCTACGAGCAGTACTTC	CASSYRTSGSSTYEQYF
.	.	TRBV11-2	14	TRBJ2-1	TGTGCCAGCAGCTTCGAGGTAGGGATTAGTGAGCAGTTCTTC	CASSFEVGISEQFF
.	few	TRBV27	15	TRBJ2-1	TGTGCCAGCAGTTTAAAGGCCAGTGGGGTAGCTGAGCAGTTCTTC	CASSLKASGVAEQFF
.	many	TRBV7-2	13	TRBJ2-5	TGTGCCAGCAGTCCGTCAGGGGCCGAGACCCAGTACTTC	CASSPSGAETQYF
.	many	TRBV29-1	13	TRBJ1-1	TGCAGCGTTGAACGGTCGGCTTTGCCTGAAGCTTTCTTT	CSVERSALPEAFF
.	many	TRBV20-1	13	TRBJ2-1	TGCAGTGCTAGAGACACGCGAAACAATGAGCAGTTCTTC	CSARDTRNNEQFF
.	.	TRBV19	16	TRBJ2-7	TGTGCCAGTAGTCCTGACTTAGTCAGGAGCTCCTACGAGCAGTACTTC	CASSPDLVRSSYEQYF
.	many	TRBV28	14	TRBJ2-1	TGTGCCAGCAGTTTGTTGGGCGGTGACAATGAGCAGTTCTTC	CASSLLGGDNEQFF
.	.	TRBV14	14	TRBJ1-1	TGTGCCAGCAGCCACCCGGGGGGTAACACTGAAGCTTTCTTT	CASSHPGGNTEAFF
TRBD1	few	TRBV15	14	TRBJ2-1	TGTGCCACCAGAAGACAGGGGATTCGCAATGAGCAGTTCTTC	CATRRQGIRNEQFF
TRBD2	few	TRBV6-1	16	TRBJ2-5	TGTGCCAGTTGGCCCCCGGGACTAGCACCCGAAGAGACCCAGTACTTC	CASWPPGLAPEETQYF
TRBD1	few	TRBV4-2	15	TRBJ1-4	TGTGCCAGCAGCCAACTGACAGGGGCTAATGAAAAACTGTTTTTT	CASSQLTGANEKLFF
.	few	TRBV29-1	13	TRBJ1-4	TGCAGCGTTGAAGGTTTGGAGGGTGGAAAACTGTTTTTT	CSVEGLEGGKLFF
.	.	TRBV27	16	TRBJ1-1	TGTGCCAGCAGTTTATGGGGCCAGGGGACTAGGACTGAAGCTTTCTTT	CASSLWGQGTRTEAFF
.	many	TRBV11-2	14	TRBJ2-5	TGTGCCAGCAGCTTAGAACCAGGGTCAAGGACCCAGTACTTC	CASSLEPGSRTQYF
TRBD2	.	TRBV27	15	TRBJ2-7	TGTGCCAGCAGTCTAGCGGGAGGTACTTTCTACGAGCAGTACTTC	CASSLAGGTFYEQYF
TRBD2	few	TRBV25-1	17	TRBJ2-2	TGTGCCAGCAGTATATGCGGGAGCCCCCCGGGCACCGGGGAGCTGTTTTTT	CASSICGSPPGTGELFF